A single sample is the source of the 29 T cell receptor beta chains below, sequenced in a study of neoadjuvant anti-PD-1 for oral cavity cancer. Regarding time point: after neoadjuvant nivolumab, at surgical resection. Measured with immunoSEQ multiplex PCR; TCRdb has only the in-frame clones, and not every one. The sample gives about 42,000 clones, 77% of which show up once; around 5.1% is in the top ten. This specimen consisted of PBMCs, obtained after nivolumab (anti-PD-1) treatment. The receptors were sampled from a person aged 40 to 85 with oral cavity squamous cell carcinoma.

The CDR3 region has the DNA TGTGCCATCAGTGTAGCGGGGGGGCTCAACGAGCAGTACTTC. Amino acids: CAISVAGGLNEQYF. The V gene is TRBV10-3, the J gene TRBJ2-7, with TRBD2 matching over 11 bases. This CDR3 region has 14 residues. Germline values: CDR1 ENHRY, CDR2 SYGVKD. The trim removed 4 bases at V and 5 bases at J, leaving 4 bases unmatched.

The chain is built from TRBV13 and TRBJ2-3; TRBD1 might be the D (6 bases). Germline values: CDR1 PRHDT, CDR2 FYEKMQ (reference sequence). V lost 5 bases, J lost 6 bases, and 21 bases lay in between. The CDR3 extends over 16 amino acids. CDR3 sequence: CASSETGVRSGDTQYF. CDR3 bases: TGTGCCAGCAGCGAGACAGGCGTTCGGTCGGGGGATACGCAGTATTTT.

The rearrangement uses TRBV7-2 and TRBJ2-1; 13 bases map to TRBD2. CDR1 SGHTA and CDR2 FQGNSA come from the germline V gene. The CDR3 is 15 residues long. With V trimmed by 1 base and J by 9 bases, 3 bases remained unmatched. CDR3 sequence (DNA): TGTGCCAGCAGCTTAGTGGGACTAGCGGGGTCTGAGCAGTTCTTC. This encodes CASSLVGLAGSEQFF.

This rearrangement joins TRBV27 to TRBJ2-1, with D uncertain. This CDR3 spans 12 amino acids. Trimming removed 6 bases at V and 6 bases at J, with 9 bases between. The V gene's germline CDR1 is MNHEY and CDR2 SMNVEV (reference sequence). The CDR3 sequence is CASRDLFNEQFF. The DNA for the CDR3 is TGTGCCAGCAGGGACCTCTTCAATGAGCAGTTCTTC.

Only one count was recorded for this clone. The V and J genes are TRBV7-9 and TRBJ1-2, with 9 bases identical to TRBD1. The CDR3 has 16 residues. Per the germline V gene, CDR1 is SEHNR and CDR2 is FQNEAQ (reference sequence). V trimming: 5 bases; J trimming: 2 bases; junction bases outside the gene matches: 9. The CDR3 region is CASSPTGDRGNYGYTF. As DNA, the CDR3 is TGTGCCAGCAGCCCGACGGGCGACAGGGGGAACTATGGCTACACCTTC.

This chain joins TRBV28 and TRBJ2-7, with D perhaps TRBD1 (6 bases). CDR1 and CDR2 (germline): MDHEN, SYDVKM. Trimming cost V 5 bases and J 0 bases, with 8 bases left between them. The CDR3 has 13 amino acids. The CDR3 region is CASSGDISYEQYF. Here the CDR3 DNA reads TGTGCCAGCAGTGGGGACATCTCCTACGAGCAGTACTTC.

This clone appeared a single time. The CDR3 DNA reads as TGTGCCAGCAGCTTGCTAGCGACTGAAGCTTTCTTT. Its protein is CASSLLATEAFF. V and J are TRBV11-2 and TRBJ1-1, with D unresolved. This CDR3 has 12 amino acids. CDR1 is SGHAT and CDR2 is FQNNGV in the germline V gene. V gave up 3 bases and J gave up 5 bases, with 7 bases separating them.

V and J are TRBV6-1 and TRBJ2-1; 7 bases agree with TRBD2. The CDR3 has 13 residues. Unmatched junction bases numbered 4, after V lost 3 bases and J lost 8 bases. CDR1 MNHNS and CDR2 SASEGT come from the germline V gene. CDR3 residues: CASSEPAGYEQFF. The DNA of the CDR3 is TGTGCCAGCAGTGAGCCAGCGGGGTATGAGCAGTTCTTC.

This clone occurred a few times. This sequence joins TRBV10-3 and TRBJ1-2; a weak D match, TRBD1 (5 bases). Trimming took 7 bases from V and 0 from J, leaving 12 bases between them. The CDR3 has 14 residues. Germline V gene lookup returns CDR1 ENHRY and CDR2 SYGVKD. CDR3 DNA: TGTGCCATCAAGGGGACCGAATCTAACTATGGCTACACCTTC. It codes for CAIKGTESNYGYTF.

V usage is TRBV7-9 and J usage is TRBJ2-3; D perhaps matches TRBD2 (5 bases). The CDR3 is made up of 15 amino acids. Trimming took off 5 bases at V and 2 bases at J, with 14 bases between the two ends. The germline gives CDR1 SEHNR, CDR2 FQNEAQ (reference sequence). The CDR3 nucleotides are TGTGCCAGCAGCGTCCCGGGATTCATCACAGATACGCAGTATTTT. Amino acids: CASSVPGFITDTQYF.

V is TRBV6-5 and J is TRBJ1-1, with D possibly being TRBD1 (6 bases). CDR1 is MNHEY and CDR2 is SVGAGI in the germline V gene. The V gene lost 2 bases and the J gene lost 5 bases, with 9 bases spanning the gap. This CDR3 is 13 amino acids long. The CDR3 nucleotides read TGTGCCAGCAGTTACGGGGGCAGAACTGAAGCTTTCTTT. Amino acid sequence: CASSYGGRTEAFF.

The V call is TRBV28, the J call TRBJ1-2; D is undetermined. Germline CDR1 MDHEN, CDR2 SYDVKM. This CDR3 is 11 amino acids long. V was cut by 4 bases and J by 7 bases, with 7 bases left in between. CDR3 bases: TGTGCCAGCAGTTCCAGTTTTGGCTACACCTTC. It yields the protein CASSSSFGYTF.

The V call is TRBV9, the J call TRBJ2-7; possibly TRBD1 for D (6 bases). Germline CDR1 reads SGDLS; CDR2 reads YYNGEE. This CDR3 comprises 14 residues. V lost 4 bases to trimming and J lost 1 base, with 12 bases between them. CDR3 sequence: CASSKTGKSYEQYF. The CDR3 DNA follows: TGTGCCAGCAGCAAAACAGGGAAATCCTACGAGCAGTACTTC.

The chain uses TRBV27 and TRBJ1-6, with no clear D. Trimming took 7 bases from V and 10 from J, leaving 11 bases between them. The germline CDR1 and CDR2 sequences are MNHEY and SMNVEV (reference sequence). The CDR3 spans 12 residues. The DNA for the CDR3 is TGTGCCAGCACCACTGGAGGCTCACCCCTCCACTTT. Translated, it gives CASTTGGSPLHF.

This sequence joins TRBV5-4 and TRBJ2-1; 7 positions agree with TRBD1. Germline CDR1 reads SGHNT; CDR2 reads YYREEE (reference sequence). There are 16 residues in the CDR3. The J segment lost 2 bases and the V segment lost 0 bases, leaving 5 bases of the junction unmatched. CDR3 bases: TGTGCCAGCAGCTTGGGAGGGGGCTCAACCTACAATGAGCAGTTCTTC. Protein sequence: CASSLGGGSTYNEQFF. Full variable domain (missing parts from reference TRBV5-4 and TRBJ2-1): ETGVTQSPTHLIKTRGQQVTLRCSSQSGHNTVSWYQQALGQGPQFIFQYYREEENGRGNFPPRFSGLQFPNYSSELNVNALELDDSALYLCASSLGGGSTYNEQFFGPGTRLTVL.

Details on this clone: This sequence may be a read error, since a much larger clone differs from it by one base. The rearrangement uses TRBV5-4 and TRBJ2-5; the match to TRBD2 covers 7 bases. CDR1 is SGHNT, CDR2 YYREEE, per germline (reference sequence). The CDR3 totals 14 residues. CDR3 DNA: TGTGTCAGCAGCCCTCAGCGGGGTCAAGAGACCCAGTACTTC. Amino acids: CVSSPQRGQETQYF.

The CDR3 loop reads CASHSSPTNEKLFF. As DNA, the CDR3 is TGTGCCAGCCACAGTTCTCCAACTAATGAAAAACTGTTTTTT. V gene TRBV7-9 combines with J gene TRBJ1-4, with D unresolved. The CDR3 length is 14 residues. With 8 bases removed from V and 0 bases from J, the gap between germline ends came to 10 bases. Germline-derived CDR1 and CDR2 are SEHNR and FQNEAQ (reference sequence). The whole variable domain, remainder taken from reference TRBV7-9 and TRBJ1-4, is DTGVSQNPRHKITKRGQNVTFRCDPISEHNRLYWYRQTLGQGPEFLTYFQNEAQLEKSRLLSDRFSAERPKGSFSTLEIQRTEQGDSAMYLCASHSSPTNEKLFFGSGTQLSVL.

In the case of this clone: An end of the junction does not agree with germline; a read error may underlie this. This sequence joins TRBV11-3 and TRBJ1-2; perhaps TRBD1 as D (5 bases). The V gene's germline CDR1 is SGHNT and CDR2 YENEEA. The CDR3 is made up of 14 amino acids. CDR3 sequence: CASSSRLPGPLTAF. CDR3 sequence (DNA): TGTGCCAGCAGCTCACGACTTCCGGGACCTTTGACCGCCTTC.

This chain joins TRBV11-2 and TRBJ1-1; possible D gene TRBD1, 5 bases. V was pared by 7 bases and J by 0 bases, with 12 bases between. Germline assignment: CDR1 SGHAT and CDR2 FQNNGV. The CDR3 is 14 amino acids. In nucleotides, the CDR3 is TGTGCCAGCACCCAGACAGATCTGAACACTGAAGCTTTCTTT. Amino acids: CASTQTDLNTEAFF.

The chain links TRBV5-5 to TRBJ2-4, with D perhaps TRBD1 (5 bases). Germline CDR1 reads SGHKS; CDR2 reads YYEKEE (reference sequence). With 4 bases removed from V and 0 bases from J, the gap between germline ends came to 11 bases. CDR3 length equals 15 residues. The DNA of the CDR3 is TGTGCCAGCAGCGGGGCATTTATAGCCAAAAACATTCAGTACTTC. Translation: CASSGAFIAKNIQYF.

The chain employs TRBV6-6 and TRBJ2-5, with 9 bases lining up with TRBD1. The tail of the sequence fits TRBJ2-7 better, so the J call may be wrong. CDR1 and CDR2 from the germline V gene are MNHNY and SVGAGI (reference sequence). This CDR3 has 14 residues. DNA for the CDR3: TGTGCCAGCAGTTGGGACAGGGTCTCCTACGAGCAGTACTTC. Translated, it gives CASSWDRVSYEQYF.

J is TRBJ2-1 and V is TRBV6-1; D unresolved. The V end lost 6 bases, the J end lost 0 bases, and 6 bases lay between the germline ends. The CDR3 has 13 amino acids. CDR1 is MNHNS and CDR2 is SASEGT in the germline V gene. DNA of the CDR3: TGTGCCAGCAGGGGAAGCTCCTACAATGAGCAGTTCTTC. Amino acids: CASRGSSYNEQFF.

This chain connects TRBV4-2 to TRBJ2-1, with TRBD2 matching over 11 bases. Germline V lookup: CDR1 LGHNA, CDR2 YNFKEQ. The CDR3 has 15 amino acids. The V gene end was trimmed by 1 base and the J gene end by 8 bases; junction bases not matched to a gene: 4. In DNA form, the CDR3 reads TGTGCCAGCAGCCAAGCGCCTAGCGGGAGGTATGAGCAGTTCTTC. Translating it yields CASSQAPSGRYEQFF.

The chain uses TRBV11-2 and TRBJ2-5, with D possibly being TRBD1 or TRBD2 (5 bases each). The CDR3 is 15 amino acids. Trimming took off 0 bases at V and 7 bases at J, with 15 bases between the two ends. Germline V CDR1 and CDR2: SGHAT, FQNNGV. The CDR3 coding sequence is TGTGCCAGCAGCTTAGATTCTAGGGGTCGGGGGACCCAGTACTTC. It yields the protein CASSLDSRGRGTQYF.

This clone ranks as medium-sized. The chain joins TRBV11-2 to TRBJ1-1; TRBD1 is a possible D gene (5 bases). Trimming stripped 4 bases from V and 3 bases from J, with 12 bases between. CDR1 and CDR2 from the germline V gene are SGHAT and FQNNGV. The CDR3 length is 14 residues. The CDR3: CASSSYVGDTEAFF. Here the CDR3 DNA reads TGTGCCAGCAGCTCATATGTAGGGGACACTGAAGCTTTCTTT.

This CDR3 is CASIGTGGRNEQFF. DNA of the CDR3: TGTGCCAGCATAGGGACAGGGGGCAGGAATGAGCAGTTCTTC. The V and J genes are TRBV6-6 and TRBJ2-1; 12 positions match TRBD1. The CDR3 is made up of 14 amino acids. Germline CDR1 is MNHNY and CDR2 is SVGAGI (reference sequence). Unmatched junction bases numbered 5, after V lost 7 bases and J lost 7 bases.

This clone was counted a single time. The CDR3 sequence: CASSEGTASVYGYTF. CDR3 sequence (DNA): TGCGCCAGCAGCGAGGGGACGGCCTCTGTCTATGGCTACACCTTC. The chain has TRBV5-1 and TRBJ1-2; a possible D gene is TRBD1 (5 bases). The V gene's germline CDR1 is SGHRS and CDR2 YFSETQ. There are 15 residues in the CDR3. Between the trimmed V and J ends, which lost 4 bases and 4 bases, there was a span of 17 bases.

This chain uses TRBV19 with TRBJ1-1; D is perhaps TRBD1 (6 bases). The ends were cut back, 3 bases at V and 0 bases at J, with 11 bases in the middle. This CDR3 contains 15 residues. The V gene's germline CDR1 is LNHDA and CDR2 SQIVND (reference sequence). In nucleotides, the CDR3 is TGTGCCAGTAGTATTAGTGGGGGCATGAACACTGAAGCTTTCTTT. This codes for CASSISGGMNTEAFF.

V is TRBV6-1 and J is TRBJ1-3, with 8 positions matching TRBD1. The V gene's germline CDR1 is MNHNS and CDR2 SASEGT. The trim removed 2 bases at V and 5 bases at J, leaving 8 bases unmatched. The CDR3 has 16 residues. The CDR3 region is CASSESAGGRRNTIYF. CDR3 nucleotide sequence: TGTGCCAGCAGTGAATCGGCAGGGGGCCGCAGAAACACCATATATTTT.